This T cell receptor (beta chain) was sequenced during a study of OX40 agonist ivuxolimab in advanced cancers. Study information: Partial responses occurred in three patients (one hepatocellular carcinoma, two cutaneous melanoma). Study-wide results and caveats: Antigens targeted by the expanded peripheral T cells were not determined.

On this clone: Its antigen remains unidentified.

Method: immunoSEQ multiplex PCR; TCRdb's copy keeps in-frame clones and lacks some. The sample contains over 150,000 clones, roughly 92% of which appear only once. This CDR3 comprises 14 residues. Trimming removed 2 bases from V and 5 bases from J, with 12 bases in between. Germline V lookup: CDR1 SGHDT, CDR2 YYEEEE. The clonotype was recovered from an adult with an advanced solid tumor such as melanoma, head and neck, liver or kidney cancer. Material: CD4+ or CD8+ T cells sorted from blood, obtained in a trial of the OX40 agonist ivuxolimab. This sequence joins TRBV5-6 and TRBJ2-3; possible D gene TRBD1, 5 bases. DNA of the CDR3: TGTGCCAGCAGCTTAGGGGCTAGGCGAGATACGCAGTATTTT. Translated: CASSLGARRDTQYF.